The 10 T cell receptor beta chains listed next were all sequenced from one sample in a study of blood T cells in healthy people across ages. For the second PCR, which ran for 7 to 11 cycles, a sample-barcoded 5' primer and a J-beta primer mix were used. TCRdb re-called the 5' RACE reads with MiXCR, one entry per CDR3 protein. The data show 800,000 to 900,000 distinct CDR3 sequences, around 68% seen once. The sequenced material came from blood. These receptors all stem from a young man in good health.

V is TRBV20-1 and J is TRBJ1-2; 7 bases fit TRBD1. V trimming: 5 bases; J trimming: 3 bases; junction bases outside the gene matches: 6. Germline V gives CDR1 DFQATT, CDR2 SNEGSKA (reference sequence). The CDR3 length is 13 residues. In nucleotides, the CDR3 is TGCAGTGCTGTTGACAGGGCATACTATGGCTACACCTTC. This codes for CSAVDRAYYGYTF.

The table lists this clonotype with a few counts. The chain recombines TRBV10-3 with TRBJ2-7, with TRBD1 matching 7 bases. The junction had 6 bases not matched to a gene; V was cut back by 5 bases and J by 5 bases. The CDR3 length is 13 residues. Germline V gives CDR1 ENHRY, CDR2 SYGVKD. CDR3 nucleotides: TGTGCCATCAGTCCCCGGGACAGCAACGAGCAGTACTTC. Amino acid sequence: CAISPRDSNEQYF.

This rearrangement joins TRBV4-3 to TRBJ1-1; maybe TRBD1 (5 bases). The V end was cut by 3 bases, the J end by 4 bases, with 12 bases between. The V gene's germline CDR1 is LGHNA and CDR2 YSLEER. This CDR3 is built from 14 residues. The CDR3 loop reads CASSQGRWGTEAFF. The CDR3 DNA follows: TGCGCCAGCAGCCAGGGACGTTGGGGCACTGAAGCTTTCTTT.

In nucleotides, the CDR3 is TGTGCCAGCAGCTTAGATTGGAGGGCCCAGCCCCAGCATTTT. Translating it yields CASSLDWRAQPQHF. V usage is TRBV11-2 and J usage is TRBJ1-5; no definite D call. There are 14 residues in the CDR3. V lost 0 bases, J lost 7 bases, and 10 bases lay in between. The germline V gene has CDR1 SGHAT and CDR2 FQNNGV.

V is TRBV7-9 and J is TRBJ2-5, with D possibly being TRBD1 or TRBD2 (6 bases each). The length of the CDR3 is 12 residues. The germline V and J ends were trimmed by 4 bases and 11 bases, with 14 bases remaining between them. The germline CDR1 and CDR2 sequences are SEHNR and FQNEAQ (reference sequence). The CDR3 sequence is CASSSDRREQYF. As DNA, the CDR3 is TGTGCCAGCAGCTCTGACAGGAGGGAGCAGTACTTC.

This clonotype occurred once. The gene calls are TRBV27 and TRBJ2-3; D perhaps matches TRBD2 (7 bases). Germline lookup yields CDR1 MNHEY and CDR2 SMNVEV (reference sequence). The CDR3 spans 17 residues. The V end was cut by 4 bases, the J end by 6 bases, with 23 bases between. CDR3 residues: CASSSFASGGRSDTQYF. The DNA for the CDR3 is TGTGCCAGCAGTTCCTTCGCATCGGGGGGCCGATCCGATACGCAGTATTTT.

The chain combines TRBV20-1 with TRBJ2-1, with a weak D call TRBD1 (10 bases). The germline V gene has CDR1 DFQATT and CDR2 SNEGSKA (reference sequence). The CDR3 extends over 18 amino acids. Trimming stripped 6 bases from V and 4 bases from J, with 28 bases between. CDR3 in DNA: TGCAGTGCAAAGGGACAGGGGTTTAGCGGGGGAACATACAATGAGCAGTTCTTC. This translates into CSAKGQGFSGGTYNEQFF.

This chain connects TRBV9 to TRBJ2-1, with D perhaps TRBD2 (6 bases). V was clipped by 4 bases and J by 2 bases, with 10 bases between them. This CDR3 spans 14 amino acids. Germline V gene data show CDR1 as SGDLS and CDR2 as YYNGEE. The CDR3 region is CASSPRTTYNEQFF. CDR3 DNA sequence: TGTGCCAGCAGCCCTCGGACTACCTACAATGAGCAGTTCTTC.

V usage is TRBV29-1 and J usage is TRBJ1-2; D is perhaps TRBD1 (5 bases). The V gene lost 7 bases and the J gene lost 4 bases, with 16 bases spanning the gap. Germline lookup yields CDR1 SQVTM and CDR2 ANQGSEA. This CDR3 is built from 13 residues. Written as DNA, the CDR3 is TGCAGCGCCGGGGCGGCAACGGCCTATGGCTACACCTTC. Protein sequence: CSAGAATAYGYTF.

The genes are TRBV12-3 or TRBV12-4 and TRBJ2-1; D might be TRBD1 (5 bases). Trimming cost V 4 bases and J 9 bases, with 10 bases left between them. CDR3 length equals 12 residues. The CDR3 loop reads CASSSSGPEQFF. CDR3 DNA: TGTGCCAGCAGTTCTTCAGGGCCTGAGCAGTTCTTC.